These T cell receptor beta chains were read from a single sample in a study of T cell responses to AZD1222 COVID-19 vaccine. Profiling relied on immunoSEQ multiplex PCR, and the TCRdb table lists in-frame clones only, not all of them. The table lists around 150,000 clones, about 90% of them singletons. The starting material was peripheral blood, obtained 28 days after the second AZD1222 dose. The receptors stem from an adult who received the AZD1222 COVID-19 vaccine. The CDR3 runs from the conserved cysteine through the conserved F or W. The order of the fields is V gene, D gene, J gene, clone size, CDR3 protein, CDR3 DNA. D genes are given only for firm matches. The size of a clone is reported for some rows only, either as once, few or many, or as a class for expanded clones.

TRBV6-5,TRBD1,TRBJ1-1,NA,CASSADRARNTEAFF,TGTGCCAGCAGCGCCGACAGGGCAAGGAACACTGAAGCTTTCTTT
TRBV7-9,TRBD1,TRBJ1-2,NA,CASRAGQGSWTNYGYTF,TGTGCCAGCCGGGCGGGACAGGGGTCATGGACTAACTATGGCTACACCTTC
TRBV6-5,NA,TRBJ1-2,once,CASSYNREVYGYTF,TGTGCCAGCAGTTATAACAGGGAAGTCTATGGCTACACCTTC
TRBV6-5,TRBD1,TRBJ1-2,NA,CASSYLSTGPYGYTF,TGTGCCAGCAGTTACCTCTCGACAGGGCCCTATGGCTACACCTTC
TRBV6-5,NA,TRBJ2-7,NA,CASSYGDGYSYEQYF,TGTGCCAGCAGTTACGGGGACGGGTACTCCTACGAGCAGTACTTC
TRBV28,TRBD1,TRBJ1-2,NA,CASSLLGQGYGYTF,TGTGCCAGCAGTTTATTGGGACAGGGGTATGGCTACACCTTC
TRBV5-1,NA,TRBJ2-4,once,CASSLESGVLNIQYF,TGCGCCAGCAGCTTGGAGTCGGGGGTACTAAACATTCAGTACTTC
TRBV30,NA,TRBJ2-2,NA,CAWSVLPTGELFF,TGTGCCTGGAGTGTCCTCCCGACTGGGGAGCTGTTTTTT
TRBV3-1/TRBV3-2,NA,TRBJ1-5,NA,CASSQDADRQPQHF,TGTGCCAGCAGCCAAGATGCAGACCGCCAGCCCCAGCATTTT
TRBV7-9,NA,TRBJ2-7,NA,CASSFTPHYEQYF,TGTGCCAGCAGTTTCACCCCTCACTACGAGCAGTACTTC
TRBV6-5,NA,TRBJ2-2,NA,CASMTGRGGGELFF,TGTGCCAGCATGACCGGAAGGGGTGGAGGCGAGCTGTTTTTT
TRBV10-2,TRBD1,TRBJ1-2,NA,CASSDLRQGLNYGYTF,TGCGCCAGCAGTGATTTACGACAGGGGCTTAACTATGGCTACACCTTC
TRBV4-1,TRBD1,TRBJ1-5,NA,CASSPGQGLPIQHF,TGCGCCAGCAGCCCCGGACAGGGCCTTCCGATTCAGCATTTT
TRBV5-5,NA,TRBJ1-1,NA,CASSLAEGSYTEAFF,TGTGCCAGCAGCTTGGCCGAGGGGAGTTACACTGAAGCTTTCTTT
TRBV19,NA,TRBJ1-5,NA,CASSIGAGGPQHF,TGTGCCAGTAGTATAGGGGCCGGGGGGCCCCAGCATTTT
TRBV6-5,NA,TRBJ1-1,few,CASSYLTDLDTEAFF,TGTGCCAGCAGTTACCTAACTGACTTGGACACTGAAGCTTTCTTT
TRBV18,NA,TRBJ1-4,NA,CASSPGIGREKLFF,TGTGCCAGCTCACCTGGGATAGGCAGGGAAAAACTGTTTTTT
TRBV2,NA,TRBJ2-3,NA,CASSEYTTDTQYF,TGTGCCAGCAGTGAATACACCACAGATACGCAGTATTTT
TRBV19,NA,TRBJ2-2,NA,CASSIEDTANTGELFF,TGTGCCAGTAGTATAGAGGATACCGCGAACACCGGGGAGCTGTTTTTT
TRBV15,NA,TRBJ1-4,NA,CATKDSSEKLFF,TGTGCCACAAAGGACAGTTCTGAAAAACTGTTTTTT
TRBV27,NA,TRBJ2-7,once,CASSLSAQGTTYEQYF,TGTGCCAGCAGTTTATCCGCACAGGGAACCACCTACGAGCAGTACTTC
TRBV5-4,NA,TRBJ2-3,NA,CASSPETGSEQYF,TGTGCCAGCAGCCCCGAGACCGGGTCGGAGCAGTATTTT
TRBV2,NA,TRBJ2-5,few,CASTWNYQETQYF,TGTGCCAGCACTTGGAACTACCAAGAGACCCAGTACTTC
TRBV7-9,NA,TRBJ1-4,NA,CASSLGPDEKLFF,TGTGCCAGCAGCTTAGGTCCAGATGAAAAACTGTTTTTT
TRBV30,NA,TRBJ1-4,NA,CAWSVHSNNEKLFF,TGTGCCTGGAGTGTACACAGCAATAATGAAAAACTGTTTTTT
TRBV6-5,NA,TRBJ1-2,NA,CASRDDSPGSSYTF,TGTGCCAGCAGAGACGACAGTCCGGGAAGCAGCTACACCTTC
TRBV28,TRBD1,TRBJ2-1,NA,CASSSPDRAYNEQFF,TGTGCCAGCAGTTCCCCCGACAGGGCGTACAATGAGCAGTTCTTC
TRBV5-6,TRBD1,TRBJ1-5,few,CASSYGQAGQPQHF,TGTGCCAGCAGCTACGGACAGGCGGGGCAGCCCCAGCATTTT
TRBV4-1,NA,TRBJ1-1,NA,CASSQEVTMNTEAFF,TGCGCCAGCAGCCAAGAGGTTACTATGAACACTGAAGCTTTCTTT
TRBV10-3,NA,TRBJ2-7,NA,CAISDGAYEQYF,TGTGCCATCAGTGACGGAGCCTACGAGCAGTACTTC
TRBV6-5,NA,TRBJ1-2,NA,CATVDGAANYGYTF,TGTGCCACCGTCGACGGGGCCGCTAACTATGGCTACACCTTC
TRBV9,NA,TRBJ2-5,once,CASSVSEQETQYF,TGTGCCAGCAGCGTGTCCGAACAAGAGACCCAGTACTTC
TRBV19,NA,TRBJ1-1,NA,CASTARAPEAFF,TGTGCCAGTACAGCCCGGGCCCCCGAAGCTTTCTTT
TRBV6-5,NA,TRBJ2-7,NA,CASSSGNTYEQYF,TGTGCCAGCAGTTCAGGGAACACCTACGAGCAGTACTTC
TRBV18,NA,TRBJ2-7,NA,CASSLPGTSYEQYF,TGTGCCAGCTCACTGCCCGGGACTTCCTACGAGCAGTACTTC
TRBV1,NA,TRBJ2-2,NA,CTSSQVGGPTGELFF,TGCACCAGCAGCCAAGTCGGGGGGCCCACCGGGGAGCTGTTTTTT
TRBV9,NA,TRBJ2-2,NA,CASSARSANTGELFF,TGTGCCAGCAGCGCCCGTTCAGCGAACACCGGGGAGCTGTTTTTT
TRBV18,NA,TRBJ1-3,NA,CASSPTGSGNTIYF,TGTGCCAGCTCACCCACAGGGTCTGGAAACACCATATATTTT
TRBV29-1,NA,TRBJ1-5,NA,CSVAVGPFGNQPQHF,TGCAGCGTCGCGGTTGGGCCGTTCGGGAATCAGCCCCAGCATTTT
TRBV12-3/TRBV12-4,TRBD1,TRBJ1-1,NA,CASSSGTASEAFF,TGTGCCAGCAGTTCCGGGACAGCCTCTGAAGCTTTCTTT
TRBV7-9,NA,TRBJ2-2,once,CASTGQQELFF,TGTGCCAGCACGGGGCAGCAGGAGCTGTTTTTT
TRBV25-1,NA,TRBJ1-5,NA,CASSPLQADSNQPQHF,TGTGCCAGCAGCCCTCTTCAGGCGGATAGCAATCAGCCCCAGCATTTT
TRBV5-4,TRBD2,TRBJ2-5,NA,CASSLGLAGVQETQYF,TGTGCCAGCAGCTTGGGACTAGCGGGGGTGCAAGAGACCCAGTACTTC
TRBV19,NA,TRBJ2-7,NA,CASSSGVRRYEQYF,TGTGCCAGCAGTTCCGGGGTTAGACGCTACGAGCAGTACTTC
TRBV27,NA,TRBJ1-5,NA,CASSFATGERGQPQHF,TGTGCCAGCAGTTTCGCGACGGGGGAAAGGGGTCAGCCCCAGCATTTT
TRBV18,NA,TRBJ1-4,NA,CASSPGSKSEKLFF,TGTGCCAGCTCACCGGGGTCAAAAAGTGAAAAACTGTTTTTT
TRBV3-1/TRBV3-2,TRBD2,TRBJ2-5,NA,CASSQGTSGGAEYF,TGTGCCAGCAGCCAAGGGACTAGCGGGGGGGCGGAGTACTTC